Listed below are T cell receptor beta chains from one sample, sequenced in a study of cytomegalovirus exposure and HLA in healthy donors. Sequencing used immunoSEQ multiplex PCR; TCRdb keeps in-frame clones, though not all of them. Counted here are 200,000 to 250,000 clones, around three quarters occurring once; the ten biggest clones make up around 15%. Material for sequencing was PBMCs. The receptors originated from a man in his forties in good health and CMV-seronegative. Each CDR3 is given with its conserved first and last residue. Each record gives: D gene, clone size, J gene, V gene, CDR3 DNA, CDR3 protein. D genes are given only for firm matches. Not every row has a clone size; where given, it reads once, few, many or a size class.

>.|.|TRBJ2-2|TRBV10-3
TGTGCCATCAGTGGGAGACAGGAGACCGGGGAGCTGTTTTTT
CAISGRQETGELFF
>.|.|TRBJ2-3|TRBV9
TGTGCCAGCCAGAGGGGGATCACAGATACGCAGTATTTT
CASQRGITDTQYF
>.|.|TRBJ2-6|TRBV9
TGTGCCAGCAGCGACTTGACAGGAACCTACTCTGGGGCCAACGTCCTGACTTTC
CASSDLTGTYSGANVLTF
>.|.|TRBJ2-7|TRBV5-1
TGCGCCAGCAGCTTGGACAGGGCCCACGAGCAGTACTTC
CASSLDRAHEQYF
>.|.|TRBJ1-2|TRBV7-2
TGTGCCAGCAGGTCTAGGGGTCCTAACTATGGCTACACCTTC
CASRSRGPNYGYTF
>TRBD1|.|TRBJ1-5|TRBV6-1
TGTGCCAGCAGTGCGGACAGGGATCAGCCCCAGCATTTT
CASSADRDQPQHF
>TRBD1|.|TRBJ1-1|TRBV6-5
TGTGCCAGCAGTTACCCGGGACAGGGTCGGACTGAAGCTTTCTTT
CASSYPGQGRTEAFF
>.|.|TRBJ1-1|TRBV19
TGTGCCAGTAGTATAGCGGCAGGCGGGACTGAAGCTTTCTTT
CASSIAAGGTEAFF
>.|.|TRBJ1-1|TRBV7-6
TGTGCCAGCAGCAGCCCGAGCACTGAAGCTTTCTTT
CASSSPSTEAFF
>.|.|TRBJ1-6|TRBV9
TGTGCCAGCAGCCCTTCGGGGGGATACAATAATTCACCCCTCCACTTT
CASSPSGGYNNSPLHF
>TRBD1|.|TRBJ1-1|TRBV5-1
TGCGCCAGCAGGGCGGACAGGGGGTACACTGAAGCTTTCTTT
CASRADRGYTEAFF
>TRBD1|.|TRBJ2-2|TRBV5-1
TGCGCCAGCAGTCCACAGGGGGCTGGCACCGGGGAGCTGTTTTTT
CASSPQGAGTGELFF
>.|.|TRBJ1-2|TRBV10-3
TGTGCCATCAGCGATGCGACGGCGGCCTATGGCTACACCTTC
CAISDATAAYGYTF
>TRBD2|.|TRBJ2-1|TRBV4-3
TGCGCCAGCAGCCAAGATGGAGCGGGGGGTTGGGGTGAGCAGTTCTTC
CASSQDGAGGWGEQFF
>.|.|TRBJ2-1|TRBV4-3
TGCGCCAGCAGCGCTAGTGGGTGGGACAAGTCCTACAATGAGCAGTTCTTC
CASSASGWDKSYNEQFF
>.|.|TRBJ1-1|TRBV18
TGTGCCAGCTCACCACGAGAGGGTAACACTGAAGCTTTCTTT
CASSPREGNTEAFF
>.|few|TRBJ2-1|TRBV9
TGTGCCAGCAGCGTAGGGACACACAATGAGCAGTTCTTC
CASSVGTHNEQFF
>TRBD1|.|TRBJ1-5|TRBV19
TGTGCCAGTAGTATCAGGGGGCTGGTTAATCAGCCCCAGCATTTT
CASSIRGLVNQPQHF
>TRBD1|.|TRBJ2-5|TRBV11-2
TGTGCCAGCAGCTCTAACAGGGGGCAGTGGGAGACCCAGTACTTC
CASSSNRGQWETQYF
>TRBD2|.|TRBJ2-3|TRBV30
TGTGCCTGGAGCCCGACTAGCTTAGAGACAGATACGCAGTATTTT
CAWSPTSLETDTQYF
>TRBD2|.|TRBJ2-3|TRBV9
TGTGCCAGCAGCCAAACTAGCGGGGGGACAGATACGCAGTATTTT
CASSQTSGGTDTQYF
>.|.|TRBJ1-1|TRBV19
TGTGCCAGTACTACGTTCGATGAAGCTTTCTTT
CASTTFDEAFF
>.|.|TRBJ1-5|TRBV7-2
TGTGCCAGCAGCTTAGGTCATTTGGGGGGGCATCAGCCCCAGCATTTT
CASSLGHLGGHQPQHF
>.|.|TRBJ1-2|TRBV28
TGTGCCAGCAGCTATGGAGGGGAATTTAACTATGGCTACACCTTC
CASSYGGEFNYGYTF
>TRBD1|.|TRBJ2-3|TRBV6-1
TGTGCCAGCAGTGAAGCAGCAGGGGGCCGTAATACGCAGTATTTT
CASSEAAGGRNTQYF
>TRBD1|.|TRBJ2-5|TRBV10-3
TGTGCCATCAGTGAGGGAAAGGGGGCAGGAGAGACCCAGTACTTC
CAISEGKGAGETQYF
>TRBD1|.|TRBJ1-2|TRBV9
TGTGCCAGCAGCGATAACAGGGGGGCTAACTATGGCTACACCTTC
CASSDNRGANYGYTF
>.|.|TRBJ1-4|TRBV11-2
TGTGCCAGCAGCTTAGGAGGTTCAAATGAAAAACTGTTTTTT
CASSLGGSNEKLFF
>TRBD2|.|TRBJ2-3|TRBV27
TGTGCCAGCAGTTCCCTTAAGCGGGAGGGCCTGGATACGCAGTATTTT
CASSSLKREGLDTQYF